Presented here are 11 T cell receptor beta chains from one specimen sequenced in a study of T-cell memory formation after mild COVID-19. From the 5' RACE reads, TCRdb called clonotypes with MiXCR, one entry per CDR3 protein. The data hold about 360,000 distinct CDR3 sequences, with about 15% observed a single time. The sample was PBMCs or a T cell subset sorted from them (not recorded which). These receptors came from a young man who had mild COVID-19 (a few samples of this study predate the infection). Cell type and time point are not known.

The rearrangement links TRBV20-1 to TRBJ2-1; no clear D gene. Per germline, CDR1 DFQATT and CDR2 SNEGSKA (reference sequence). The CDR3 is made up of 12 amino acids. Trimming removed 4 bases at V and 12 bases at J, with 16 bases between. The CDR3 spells CSANYFSLGQFF. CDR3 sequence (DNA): TGCAGTGCTAATTATTTCAGCCTGGGGCAGTTCTTC.

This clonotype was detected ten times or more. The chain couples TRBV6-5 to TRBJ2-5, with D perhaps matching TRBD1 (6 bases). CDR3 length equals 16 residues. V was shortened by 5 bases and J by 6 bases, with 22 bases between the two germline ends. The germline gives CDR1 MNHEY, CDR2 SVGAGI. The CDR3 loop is CASSNRDTLGRKTQYF. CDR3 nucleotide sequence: TGTGCCAGCAGTAATCGGGACACCCTTGGTAGAAAGACCCAGTACTTC.

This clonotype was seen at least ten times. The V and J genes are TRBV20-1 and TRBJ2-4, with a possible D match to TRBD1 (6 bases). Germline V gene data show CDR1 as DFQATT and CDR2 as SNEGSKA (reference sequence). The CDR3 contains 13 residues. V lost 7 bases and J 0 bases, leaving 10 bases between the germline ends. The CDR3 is CSEQGLAKNIQYF. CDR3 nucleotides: TGCAGTGAACAGGGTCTAGCCAAAAACATTCAGTACTTC.

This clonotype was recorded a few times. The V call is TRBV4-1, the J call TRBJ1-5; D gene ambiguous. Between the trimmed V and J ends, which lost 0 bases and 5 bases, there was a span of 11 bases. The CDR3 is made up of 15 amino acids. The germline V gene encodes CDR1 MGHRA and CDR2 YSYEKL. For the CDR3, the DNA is TGCGCCAGCAGCCAAGATGAAGGCAGGCATCAGCCCCAGCATTTT. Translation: CASSQDEGRHQPQHF.

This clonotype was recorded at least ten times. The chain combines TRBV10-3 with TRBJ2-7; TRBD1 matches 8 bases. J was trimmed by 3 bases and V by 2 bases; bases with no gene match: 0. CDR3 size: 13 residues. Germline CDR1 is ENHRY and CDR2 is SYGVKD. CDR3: CAISEGQGYEQYV. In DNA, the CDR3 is TGTGCCATCAGTGAGGGACAGGGCTACGAGCAGTACGTC.

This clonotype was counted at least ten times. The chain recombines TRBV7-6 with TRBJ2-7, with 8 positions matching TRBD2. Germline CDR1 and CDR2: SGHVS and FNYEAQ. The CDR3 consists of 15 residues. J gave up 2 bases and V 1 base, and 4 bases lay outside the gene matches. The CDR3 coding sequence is TGTGCCAGCAGCTTAGGCGGGGGGAACACCTACGAGCAGTACTTC. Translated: CASSLGGGNTYEQYF.

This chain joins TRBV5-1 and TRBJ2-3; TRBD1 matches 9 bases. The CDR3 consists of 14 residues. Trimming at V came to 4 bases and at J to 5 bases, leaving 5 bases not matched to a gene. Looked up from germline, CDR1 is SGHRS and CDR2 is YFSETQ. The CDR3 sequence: CASSHGTGQDTQYF. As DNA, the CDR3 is TGCGCCAGCAGCCATGGGACAGGGCAAGATACGCAGTATTTT.

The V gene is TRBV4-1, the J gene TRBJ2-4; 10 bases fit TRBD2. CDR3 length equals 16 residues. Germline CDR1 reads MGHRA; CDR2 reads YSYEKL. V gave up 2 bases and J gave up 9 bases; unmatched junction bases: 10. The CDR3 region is CASSQSSAGGPVIQYF. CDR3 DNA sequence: TGCGCCAGCAGCCAATCGTCAGCGGGGGGGCCTGTCATTCAGTACTTC.

DNA of the CDR3: TGTGCCAGCAGCCCAAGCGGGTTGCGCACAGATACGCAGTATTTT. Translated, it gives CASSPSGLRTDTQYF. The V and J genes are TRBV7-9 and TRBJ2-3; possibly TRBD2 for D (6 bases). V dropped 5 bases and J dropped 1 base, with 13 bases sitting between them. In germline, CDR1 is SEHNR, CDR2 FQNEAQ (reference sequence). The CDR3 is 15 amino acids. Based on the CDR3 plus reference TRBV7-9 and TRBJ2-3, the full variable domain is DTGVSQNPRHKITKRGQNVTFRCDPISEHNRLYWYRQTLGQGPEFLTYFQNEAQLEKSRLLSDRFSAERPKGSFSTLEIQRTEQGDSAMYLCASSPSGLRTDTQYFGPGTRLTVL.

CDR3 in amino acids: CASSPRLAGQVEQFF. The CDR3 DNA follows: TGCGCCAGCAGCCCACGTCTAGCGGGGCAGGTTGAGCAGTTCTTC. J is TRBJ2-1 and V is TRBV5-1; 9 bases match TRBD2. Trimming cost V 4 bases and J 9 bases; bases outside gene matches: 11. The germline V gene has CDR1 SGHRS and CDR2 YFSETQ. The CDR3 consists of 15 residues. Supplemented by reference TRBV5-1 and TRBJ2-1, the full variable domain reads KAGVTQTPRYLIKTRGQQVTLSCSPISGHRSVSWYQQTPGQGLQFLFEYFSETQRNKGNFPGRFSGRQFSNSRSEMNVSTLELGDSALYLCASSPRLAGQVEQFFGPGTRLTVL.

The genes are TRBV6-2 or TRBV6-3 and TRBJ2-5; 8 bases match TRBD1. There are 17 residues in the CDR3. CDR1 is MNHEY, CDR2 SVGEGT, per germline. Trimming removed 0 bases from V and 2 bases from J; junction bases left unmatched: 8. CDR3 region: CASSYSLYRDRQETQYF. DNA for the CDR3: TGTGCCAGCAGTTACTCCCTGTACCGGGACAGGCAAGAGACCCAGTACTTC.